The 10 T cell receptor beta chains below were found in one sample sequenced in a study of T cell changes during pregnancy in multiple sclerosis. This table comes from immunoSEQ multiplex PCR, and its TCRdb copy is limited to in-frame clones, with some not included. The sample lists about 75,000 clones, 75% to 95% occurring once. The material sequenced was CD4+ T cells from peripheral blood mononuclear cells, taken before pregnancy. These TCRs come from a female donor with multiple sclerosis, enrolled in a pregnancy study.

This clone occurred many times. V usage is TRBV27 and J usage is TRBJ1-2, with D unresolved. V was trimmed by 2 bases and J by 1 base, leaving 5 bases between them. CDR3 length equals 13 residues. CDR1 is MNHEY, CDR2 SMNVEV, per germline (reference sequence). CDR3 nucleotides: TGTGCCAGCAGTTTAGAGGGTAACTATGGCTACACCTTC. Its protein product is CASSLEGNYGYTF.

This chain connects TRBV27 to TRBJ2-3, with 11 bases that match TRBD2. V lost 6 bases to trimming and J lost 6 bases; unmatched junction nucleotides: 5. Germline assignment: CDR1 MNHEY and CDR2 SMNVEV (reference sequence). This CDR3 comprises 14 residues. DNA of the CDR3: TGTGCCAGCAGACTAGCGGGAGCCCCGGATACGCAGTATTTT. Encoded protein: CASRLAGAPDTQYF.

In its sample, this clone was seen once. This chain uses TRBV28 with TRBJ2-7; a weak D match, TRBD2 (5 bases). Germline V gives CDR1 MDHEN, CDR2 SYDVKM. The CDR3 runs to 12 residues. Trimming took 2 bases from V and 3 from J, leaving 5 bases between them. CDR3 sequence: CASSLGSYEQYF. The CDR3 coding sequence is TGTGCCAGCAGTTTAGGGAGCTACGAGCAGTACTTC.

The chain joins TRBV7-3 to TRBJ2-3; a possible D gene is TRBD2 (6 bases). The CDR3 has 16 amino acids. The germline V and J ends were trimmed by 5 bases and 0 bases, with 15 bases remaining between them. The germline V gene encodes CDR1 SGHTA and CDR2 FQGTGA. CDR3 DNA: TGTGCCAGCAGCCCTGGTGCGGGACCTAGCACAGATACGCAGTATTTT. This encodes CASSPGAGPSTDTQYF.

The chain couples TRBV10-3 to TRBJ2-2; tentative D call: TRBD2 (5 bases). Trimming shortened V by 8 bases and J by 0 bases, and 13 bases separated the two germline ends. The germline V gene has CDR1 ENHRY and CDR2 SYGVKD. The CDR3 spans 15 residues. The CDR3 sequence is CAIPRVGANTGELFF. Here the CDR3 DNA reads TGTGCCATCCCCCGGGTCGGGGCGAACACCGGGGAGCTGTTTTTT.

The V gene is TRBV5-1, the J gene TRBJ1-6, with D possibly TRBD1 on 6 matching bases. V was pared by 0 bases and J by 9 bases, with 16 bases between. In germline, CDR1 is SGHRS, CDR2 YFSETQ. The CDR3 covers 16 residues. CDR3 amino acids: CASSLERGQGPSPLHF. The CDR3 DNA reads TGCGCCAGCAGCTTGGAACGCGGGCAGGGGCCTTCACCCCTCCACTTT.

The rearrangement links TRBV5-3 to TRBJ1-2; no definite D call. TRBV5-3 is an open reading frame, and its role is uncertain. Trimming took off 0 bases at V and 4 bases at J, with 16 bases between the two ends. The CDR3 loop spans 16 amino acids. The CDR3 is CARSLVNFTRGYGYTF. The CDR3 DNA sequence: TGTGCCAGAAGCTTGGTGAACTTTACGAGAGGCTATGGCTACACCTTC.

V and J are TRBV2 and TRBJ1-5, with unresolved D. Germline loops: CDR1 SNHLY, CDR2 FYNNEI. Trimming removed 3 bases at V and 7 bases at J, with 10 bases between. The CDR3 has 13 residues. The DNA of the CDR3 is TGTGCCAGCAGTGACCAAACGGGACAGCCCCAGCATTTT. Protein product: CASSDQTGQPQHF.

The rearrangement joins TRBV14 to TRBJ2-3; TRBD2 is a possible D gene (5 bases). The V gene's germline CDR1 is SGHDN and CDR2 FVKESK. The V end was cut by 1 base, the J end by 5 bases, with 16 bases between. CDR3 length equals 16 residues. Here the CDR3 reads CASSQVYALDGDTQYF. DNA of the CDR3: TGTGCCAGCAGCCAAGTTTACGCACTAGACGGAGATACGCAGTATTTT.

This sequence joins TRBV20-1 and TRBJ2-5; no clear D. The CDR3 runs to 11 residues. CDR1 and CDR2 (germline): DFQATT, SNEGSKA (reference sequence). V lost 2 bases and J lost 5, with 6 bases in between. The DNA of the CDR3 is TGCAGTGCTAGATCATTGGAGACCCAGTACTTC. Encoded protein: CSARSLETQYF.